The 4 T cell receptor beta chains below come from one sample, sequenced in a study of T cells after yellow fever vaccination. One entry per CDR3 protein results from TCRdb running MiXCR on the 5' RACE reads. The sample lists approximately 170,000 distinct CDR3 sequences, roughly 9.6% seen once, with 36% in the top ten. The specimen was CD8+ T cells sorted from PBMCs, collected 15 days after the yellow fever booster vaccination. These TCRs come from a man aged 18-30 years who received the YFV17D yellow fever vaccine.

This clonotype was seen only a few times. The rearrangement uses TRBV5-1 and TRBJ1-1; D uncertain. CDR1 is SGHRS and CDR2 is YFSETQ in the germline V gene. V gave up 4 bases and J gave up 3 bases, with 10 bases separating them. CDR3 length: 13 residues. CDR3 amino acids: CASSQRLDTEAFF. In DNA, the CDR3 is TGCGCCAGCAGCCAGAGGTTGGACACTGAAGCTTTCTTT. The variable domain in full, completed from reference TRBV5-1 and TRBJ1-1, reads KAGVTQTPRYLIKTRGQQVTLSCSPISGHRSVSWYQQTPGQGLQFLFEYFSETQRNKGNFPGRFSGRQFSNSRSEMNVSTLELGDSALYLCASSQRLDTEAFFGQGTRLTVV.

The chain is built from TRBV7-2 and TRBJ2-7; no reliable D call. The CDR3 has 14 residues. Germline CDR1 reads SGHTA; CDR2 reads FQGNSA. V shed 2 bases and J shed 2 bases, with 10 bases lying between them. CDR3 region: CASSLSATTYEQYV. The CDR3 coding sequence is TGTGCCAGCAGCTTATCAGCAACCACCTACGAGCAGTACGTC.

This clonotype was observed at least ten times. The chain links TRBV3-1 to TRBJ2-7; 8 nucleotides match TRBD1. The germline CDR1 and CDR2 sequences are LGHDT and YNNKEL (reference sequence). V shed 4 bases, J shed 5 bases, and the junction held 13 bases outside the gene matches. The CDR3 totals 16 residues. The CDR3 region has the DNA TGTGCCAGCAGCCCAGGTATGGAGACAGGGGTCCACGAGCAGTACTTC. Encoded protein: CASSPGMETGVHEQYF.

This chain uses TRBV9 with TRBJ2-7; tentatively, D is TRBD1 or TRBD2 (5 bases each). Trimming took 3 bases from V and 1 from J, leaving 11 bases between them. Germline CDR1 is SGDLS and CDR2 is YYNGEE. This CDR3 is 14 amino acids long. Here the CDR3 reads CASSAGTDSYEQYF. Here the CDR3 DNA reads TGTGCCAGCAGCGCCGGGACGGATTCCTACGAGCAGTACTTC. Variable domain in full (rest from reference TRBV9 and TRBJ2-7): DSGVTQTPKHLITATGQRVTLRCSPRSGDLSVYWYQQSLDQGLQFLIQYYNGEERAKGNILERFSAQQFPDLHSELNLSSLELGDSALYFCASSAGTDSYEQYFGPGTRLTVT.